This TCR beta chain stems from a study of cytomegalovirus exposure and HLA in healthy donors. Findings and caveats of the study: Excluded were some V segments that proved indistinguishable, including TRBV6-2 and TRBV6-3. According to the study, 160 or so TCR beta chains were cytomegalovirus-associated.

The study ran its PCR with 60 Vbeta and 13 Jbeta primers. The data were produced by immunoSEQ multiplex PCR, yet TCRdb's version contains in-frame clones alone and is incomplete. The sample has about 200,000 clones, and its top ten clones hold roughly 6.7%. Germline lookup yields CDR1 MNHEY and CDR2 SMNVEV (reference sequence). V trimming: 3 bases; J trimming: 0 bases; junction bases outside the gene matches: 21. This CDR3 has 22 residues. Concerning this clone itself: Antigen unknown.

The material sequenced was PBMCs. This receptor was taken from a man between 25 and 39 years old in good health and CMV-seronegative. The chain recombines TRBV27 with TRBJ1-3, with 9 bases matching TRBD1. CDR3 sequence (DNA): TGTGCCAGCAGTTTTCCCCAACCGCCGGACAGGGGCCACCTCCCCTCTGGAAACACCATATATTTT. Its protein product is CASSFPQPPDRGHLPSGNTIYF.